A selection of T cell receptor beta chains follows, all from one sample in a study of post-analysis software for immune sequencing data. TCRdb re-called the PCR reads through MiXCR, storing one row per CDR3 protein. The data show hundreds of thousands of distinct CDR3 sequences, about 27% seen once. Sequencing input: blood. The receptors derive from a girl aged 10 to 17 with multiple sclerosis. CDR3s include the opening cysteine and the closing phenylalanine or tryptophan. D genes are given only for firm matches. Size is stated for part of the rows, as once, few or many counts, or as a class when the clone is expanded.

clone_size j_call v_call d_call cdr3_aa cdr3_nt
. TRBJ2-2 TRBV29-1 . CSVEGVRTGELFF TGCAGCGTTGAAGGTGTGCGCACCGGGGAGCTGTTTTTT
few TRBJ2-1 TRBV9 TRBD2 CASSAGLAGDTYEQFF TGTGCCAGCAGCGCGGGACTAGCGGGAGATACGTATGAGCAGTTCTTC
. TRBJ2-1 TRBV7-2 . CASSSPRFNEQFF TGTGCCAGCAGTTCCCCTCGGTTCAATGAGCAGTTCTTC
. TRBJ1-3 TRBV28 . CASSKAHPGNTIYF TGTGCCAGCAGCAAGGCGCATCCTGGAAACACCATATATTTT
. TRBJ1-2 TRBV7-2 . CASSLRTVSYGYTF TGTGCCAGCAGCTTAAGGACAGTCAGCTATGGCTACACCTTC
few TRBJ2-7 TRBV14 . CASSQEWAEQYF TGTGCCAGCAGCCAAGAGTGGGCCGAGCAGTACTTC
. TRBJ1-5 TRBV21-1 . CASSNGRHSNQPQHF TGTGCCAGCAGCAACGGACGGCATAGCAATCAGCCCCAGCATTTT
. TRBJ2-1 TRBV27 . CASSGTGDEQFF TGTGCCAGCAGTGGAACAGGCGATGAGCAGTTCTTC
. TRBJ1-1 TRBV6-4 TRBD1 CASRRDRANTEAFF TGTGCCAGCAGGCGGGACAGGGCGAACACTGAAGCTTTCTTT
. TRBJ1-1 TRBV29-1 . CSVEDGAGMNTEAFF TGCAGCGTTGAAGATGGGGCAGGAATGAACACTGAAGCTTTCTTT
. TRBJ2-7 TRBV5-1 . CASSAQGETYEQYF TGCGCCAGCAGCGCGCAGGGCGAGACCTACGAGCAGTACTTC
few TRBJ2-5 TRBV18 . CASSPSPRVVTQYF TGTGCCAGCTCACCATCTCCCCGGGTTGTGACCCAGTACTTC
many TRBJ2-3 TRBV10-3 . CAIQSGQSTDTQYF TGTGCCATCCAGTCCGGCCAGAGCACAGATACGCAGTATTTT
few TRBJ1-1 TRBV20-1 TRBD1 CSAPGGALSAFF TGCAGTGCGCCAGGGGGGGCCCTGAGTGCTTTCTTT
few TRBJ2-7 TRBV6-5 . CASSYSIPRAPYEQYF TGTGCCAGCAGTTACTCGATTCCGCGGGCCCCCTACGAGCAGTACTTC